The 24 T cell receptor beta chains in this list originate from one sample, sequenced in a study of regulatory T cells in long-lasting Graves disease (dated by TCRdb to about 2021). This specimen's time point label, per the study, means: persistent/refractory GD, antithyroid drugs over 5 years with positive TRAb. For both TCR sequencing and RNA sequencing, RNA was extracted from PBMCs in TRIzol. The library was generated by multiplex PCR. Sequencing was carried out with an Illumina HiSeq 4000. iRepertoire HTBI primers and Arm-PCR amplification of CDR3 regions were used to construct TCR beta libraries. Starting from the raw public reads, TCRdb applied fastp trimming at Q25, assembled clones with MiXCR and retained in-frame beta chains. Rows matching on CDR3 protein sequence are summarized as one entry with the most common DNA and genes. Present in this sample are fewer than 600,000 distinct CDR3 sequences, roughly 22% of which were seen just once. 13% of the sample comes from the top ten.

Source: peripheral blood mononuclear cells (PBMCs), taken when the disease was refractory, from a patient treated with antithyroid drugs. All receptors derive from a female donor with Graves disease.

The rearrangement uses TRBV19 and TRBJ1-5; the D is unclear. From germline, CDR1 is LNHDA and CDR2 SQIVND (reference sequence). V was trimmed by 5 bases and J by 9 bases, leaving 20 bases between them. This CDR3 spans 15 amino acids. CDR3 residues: CASSPMDWQASPQHF. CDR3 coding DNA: TGTGCCAGTAGTCCGATGGACTGGCAAGCGTCGCCCCAGCATTTT.

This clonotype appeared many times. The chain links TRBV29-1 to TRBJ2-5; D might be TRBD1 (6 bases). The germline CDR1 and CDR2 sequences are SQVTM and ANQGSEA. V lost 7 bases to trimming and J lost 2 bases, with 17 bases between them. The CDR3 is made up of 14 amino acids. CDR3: CSADTGTLQETQYF. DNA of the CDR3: TGCAGCGCCGACACCGGGACACTACAAGAGACCCAGTACTTC.

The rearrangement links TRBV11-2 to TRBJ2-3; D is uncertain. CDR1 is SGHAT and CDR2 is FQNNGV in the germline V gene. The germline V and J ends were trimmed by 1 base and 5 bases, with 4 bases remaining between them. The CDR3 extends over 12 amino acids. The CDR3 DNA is TGTGCCAGCAGCTTAGGGGAAGATACGCAGTATTTT. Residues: CASSLGEDTQYF.

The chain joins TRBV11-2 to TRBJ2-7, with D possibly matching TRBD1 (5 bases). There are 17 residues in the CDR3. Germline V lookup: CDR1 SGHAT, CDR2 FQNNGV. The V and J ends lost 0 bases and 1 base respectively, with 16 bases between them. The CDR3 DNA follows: TGTGCCAGCAGCTTAGATGAGGCGGCAGGGCTGTCCTACGAGCAGTACTTC. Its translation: CASSLDEAAGLSYEQYF.

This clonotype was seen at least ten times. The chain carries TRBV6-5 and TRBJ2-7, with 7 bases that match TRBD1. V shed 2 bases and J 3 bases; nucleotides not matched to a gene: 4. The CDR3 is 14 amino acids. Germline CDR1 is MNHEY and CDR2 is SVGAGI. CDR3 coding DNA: TGTGCCAGCAGTTACCAGGGACAGAACTACGAGCAGTACTTC. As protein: CASSYQGQNYEQYF.

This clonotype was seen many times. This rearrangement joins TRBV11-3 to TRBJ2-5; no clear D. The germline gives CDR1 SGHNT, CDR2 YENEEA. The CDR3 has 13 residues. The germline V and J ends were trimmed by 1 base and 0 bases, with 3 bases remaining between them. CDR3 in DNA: TGTGCCAGCAGCTTAGTTAACCAAGAGACCCAGTACTTC. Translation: CASSLVNQETQYF.

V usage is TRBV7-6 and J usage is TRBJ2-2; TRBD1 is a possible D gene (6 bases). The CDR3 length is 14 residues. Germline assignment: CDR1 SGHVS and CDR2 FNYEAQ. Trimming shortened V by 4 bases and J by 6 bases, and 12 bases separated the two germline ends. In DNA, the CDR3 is TGTGCCAGCAGCTCACAGGGCTGGTCCGGGGAGCTGTTTTTT. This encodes CASSSQGWSGELFF. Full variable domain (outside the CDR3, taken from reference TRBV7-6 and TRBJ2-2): GAGVSQSPRYKVTKRGQDVALRCDPISGHVSLYWYRQALGQGPEFLTYFNYEAQQDKSGLPNDRFSAERPEGSISTLTIQRTEQRDSAMYRCASSSQGWSGELFFGEGSRLTVL.

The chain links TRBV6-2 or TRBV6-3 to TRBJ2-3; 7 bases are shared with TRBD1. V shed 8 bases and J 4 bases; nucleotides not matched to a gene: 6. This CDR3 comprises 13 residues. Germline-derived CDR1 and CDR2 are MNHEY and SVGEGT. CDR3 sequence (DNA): TGTGCCAGCCGCACAGGGGCGGCAGATACGCAGTATTTT. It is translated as CASRTGAADTQYF.

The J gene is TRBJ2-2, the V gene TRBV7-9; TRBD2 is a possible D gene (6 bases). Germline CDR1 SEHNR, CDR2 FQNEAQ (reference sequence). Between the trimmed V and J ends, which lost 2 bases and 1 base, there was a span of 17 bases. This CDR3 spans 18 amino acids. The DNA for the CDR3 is TGTGCCAGCAGCTTAACCCCAAGTGGGAGGCTGAACACCGGGGAGCTGTTTTTT. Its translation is CASSLTPSGRLNTGELFF.

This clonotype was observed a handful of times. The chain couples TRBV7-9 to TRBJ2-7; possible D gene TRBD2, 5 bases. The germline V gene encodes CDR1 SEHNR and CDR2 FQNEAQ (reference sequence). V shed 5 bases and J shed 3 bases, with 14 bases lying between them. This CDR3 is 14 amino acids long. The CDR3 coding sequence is TGTGCCAGCAGCCCCCTGGGGAGCCTCTACGAGCAGTACTTC. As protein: CASSPLGSLYEQYF.

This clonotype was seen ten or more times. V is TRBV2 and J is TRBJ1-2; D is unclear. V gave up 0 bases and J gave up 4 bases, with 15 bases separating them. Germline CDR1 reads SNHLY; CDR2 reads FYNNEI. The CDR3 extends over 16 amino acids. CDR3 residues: CASSEASRKVSYGYTF. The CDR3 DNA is TGTGCCAGCAGTGAAGCGTCGAGGAAGGTATCCTATGGCTACACCTTC.

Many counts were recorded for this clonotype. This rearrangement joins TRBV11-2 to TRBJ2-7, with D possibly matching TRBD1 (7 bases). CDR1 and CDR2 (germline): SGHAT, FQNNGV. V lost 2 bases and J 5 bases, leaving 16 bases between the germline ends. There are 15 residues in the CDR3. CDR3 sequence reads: CASSLISSRGDEQYF. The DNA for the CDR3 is TGTGCCAGCAGCTTAATTTCATCCAGGGGGGACGAGCAGTACTTC.

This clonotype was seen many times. CDR3: CAIRTGSSYEQYF. The CDR3 region has the DNA TGTGCCATCCGGACAGGGAGCTCCTACGAGCAGTACTTC. The chain uses TRBV10-3 and TRBJ2-7, with 8 positions matching TRBD1. V was clipped by 8 bases and J by 0 bases; unmatched bases: 3. The CDR3 is made up of 13 amino acids. From germline, CDR1 is ENHRY and CDR2 SYGVKD.

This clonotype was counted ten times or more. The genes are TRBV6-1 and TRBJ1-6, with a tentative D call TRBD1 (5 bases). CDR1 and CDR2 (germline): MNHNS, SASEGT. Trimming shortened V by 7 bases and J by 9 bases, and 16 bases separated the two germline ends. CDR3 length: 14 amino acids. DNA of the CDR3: TGTGCCAGCAACCCCGGAGGGGCGTTTTCACCCCTCCACTTT. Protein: CASNPGGAFSPLHF.

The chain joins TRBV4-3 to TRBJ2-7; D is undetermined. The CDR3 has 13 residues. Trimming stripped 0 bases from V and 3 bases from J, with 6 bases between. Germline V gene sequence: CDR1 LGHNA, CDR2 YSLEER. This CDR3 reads CASSQDLYYEQYF. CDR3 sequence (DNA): TGCGCCAGCAGCCAAGACCTCTACTACGAGCAGTACTTC.

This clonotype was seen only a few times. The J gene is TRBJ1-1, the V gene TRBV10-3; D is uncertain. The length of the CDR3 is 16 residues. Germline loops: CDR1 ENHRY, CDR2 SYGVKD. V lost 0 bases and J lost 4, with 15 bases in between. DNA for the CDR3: TGTGCCATCAGTGAGTCGATTTCAGGTGAAGGCACTGAAGCTTTCTTT. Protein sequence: CAISESISGEGTEAFF.

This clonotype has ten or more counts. The CDR3 DNA reads as TGTGCCAGCCATGGCAACACCGGGGAGCTGTTTTTT. Translating it yields CASHGNTGELFF. The chain couples TRBV6-1 to TRBJ2-2, with D unresolved. Germline CDR1 MNHNS, CDR2 SASEGT. The CDR3 sequence is 12 residues long. V lost 8 bases, J lost 2 bases, and 6 bases lay in between.

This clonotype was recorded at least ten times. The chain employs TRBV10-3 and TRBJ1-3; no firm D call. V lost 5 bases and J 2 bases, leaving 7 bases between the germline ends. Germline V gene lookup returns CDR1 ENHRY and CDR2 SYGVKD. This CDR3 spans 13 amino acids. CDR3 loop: CAISPGTGNTIYF. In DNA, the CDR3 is TGTGCCATCAGTCCCGGAACTGGAAACACCATATATTTT.

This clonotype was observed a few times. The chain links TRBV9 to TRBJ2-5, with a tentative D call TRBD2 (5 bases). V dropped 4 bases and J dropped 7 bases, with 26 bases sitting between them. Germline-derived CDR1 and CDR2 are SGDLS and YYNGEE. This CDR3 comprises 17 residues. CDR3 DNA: TGTGCCAGCAGCCACCGCCTAGACGGGCTAGCTTTCGGGACCCAGTACTTC. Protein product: CASSHRLDGLAFGTQYF. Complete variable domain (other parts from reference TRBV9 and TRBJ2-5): DSGVTQTPKHLITATGQRVTLRCSPRSGDLSVYWYQQSLDQGLQFLIQYYNGEERAKGNILERFSAQQFPDLHSELNLSSLELGDSALYFCASSHRLDGLAFGTQYFGPGTRLLVL.

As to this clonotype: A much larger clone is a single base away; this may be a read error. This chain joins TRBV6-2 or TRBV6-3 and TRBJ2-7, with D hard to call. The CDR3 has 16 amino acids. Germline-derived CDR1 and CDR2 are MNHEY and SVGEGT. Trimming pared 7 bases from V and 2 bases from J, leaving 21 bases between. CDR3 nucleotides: TGTGCCAGCAACCCCATTAGACCGATACCCACCTACGAGCAGTACTTC. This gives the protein CASNPIRPIPTYEQYF.

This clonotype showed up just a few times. Here the CDR3 reads CSARDMDRSDDTEAFF. Written as DNA, the CDR3 is TGCAGTGCTAGAGATATGGACAGGAGCGATGACACTGAAGCTTTCTTT. The J gene is TRBJ1-1, the V gene TRBV20-1; TRBD1 matches 7 bases. The CDR3 contains 16 residues. V lost 0 bases, J lost 3 bases, and 10 bases stayed unmatched. From germline, CDR1 is DFQATT and CDR2 SNEGSKA (reference sequence).

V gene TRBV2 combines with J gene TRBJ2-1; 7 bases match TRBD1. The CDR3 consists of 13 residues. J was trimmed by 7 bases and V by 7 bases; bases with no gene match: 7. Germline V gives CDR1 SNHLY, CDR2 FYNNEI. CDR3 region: CASKLRGLNEQFF. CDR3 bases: TGTGCCAGCAAATTGAGGGGGCTTAATGAGCAGTTCTTC.

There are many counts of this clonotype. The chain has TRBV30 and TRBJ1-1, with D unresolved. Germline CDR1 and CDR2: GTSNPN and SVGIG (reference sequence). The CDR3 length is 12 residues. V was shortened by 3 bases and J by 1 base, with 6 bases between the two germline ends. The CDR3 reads CAWSHPNTEAFF. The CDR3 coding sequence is TGTGCCTGGAGCCACCCGAACACTGAAGCTTTCTTT.

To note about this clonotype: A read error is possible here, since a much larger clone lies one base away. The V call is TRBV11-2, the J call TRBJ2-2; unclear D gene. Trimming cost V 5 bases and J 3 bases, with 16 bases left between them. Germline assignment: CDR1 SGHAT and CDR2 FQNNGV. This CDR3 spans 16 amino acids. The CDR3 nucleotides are TGTGCCAGCAGCCTGACTTGGGGAAATGACACCGGGGAGCTGTTTTTT. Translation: CASSLTWGNDTGELFF. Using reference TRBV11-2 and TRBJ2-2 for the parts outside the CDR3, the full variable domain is EAGVAQSPRYKIIEKRQSVAFWCNPISGHATLYWYQQILGQGPKLLIQFQNNGVVDDSQLPKDRFSAERLKGVDSTLKIQPAKLEDSAVYLCASSLTWGNDTGELFFGEGSRLTVL.